The sequence of this TCR beta chain was determined in a study of blood T cell repertoires in COVID-19. Study-wide context: The origin of the acute and convalescent COVID-19 samples was the United States, Italy and Spain. PBMCs, B-cell-depleted T cells, or T cells provided the cDNA or gDNA that made up the material.

Trimming at V came to 1 base and at J to 4 bases, leaving 5 bases not matched to a gene. Germline CDR1 is MGHRA and CDR2 is YSYEKL. The CDR3 has 15 amino acids. In the authors' methods: Reference gene primer amplification gave estimated nucleated cell counts. The assay was immunoSEQ multiplex PCR, and TCRdb's table has in-frame clones only and misses some. From that table come the V and J calls and clone size; the DNA was used to work out D and trimming. The sample lists about 260,000 clones, about 88% occurring once. Seattle cases were enrolled at active infection and followed longitudinally. The TCR sequence derives from a woman aged 55 to 70 with COVID-19, enrolled during active disease. Sequencing input: peripheral blood. The gene calls are TRBV4-1 and TRBJ1-2, with 8 bases lining up with TRBD1. CDR3 amino acids: CASSQGRTGIYGYTF. CDR3 sequence (DNA): TGCGCCAGCAGCCAAGGGCGGACAGGGATCTATGGCTACACCTTC.